The rows below give T cell receptor beta chains drawn from one sample of a study of blood T cell repertoires in COVID-19. Data came from immunoSEQ multiplex PCR; TCRdb stores just in-frame clones and leaves some out. Counted here are under 350,000 clones, 70% to 90% occurring once; the ten biggest clones make up about 4.2%. What was sequenced was PBMCs or T cells enriched from blood (not recorded which). The receptor source for this set is a middle-aged woman with acute COVID-19. The CDR3 runs from the conserved cysteine through the conserved F or W. D genes are given only for firm matches. A clone size is listed for some rows: how often the clone was seen (once, few, many), or a class if it is expanded.

>TRBV12-5|TRBJ2-1|.|.
CASGGGWGNEQFF
TGTGCTAGTGGGGGAGGTTGGGGGAATGAGCAGTTCTTC
>TRBV28|TRBJ2-7|once|.
CASSVALAYEQYF
TGTGCCAGCTCGGTAGCTCTGGCCTACGAGCAGTACTTC
>TRBV6-1|TRBJ1-2|.|.
CASSESAGVLGYTF
TGTGCCAGCAGTGAGTCTGCAGGGGTTCTTGGCTACACCTTC
>TRBV5-5|TRBJ1-5|.|.
CASTREIGDSNQPQHF
TGTGCCAGCACCCGGGAGATTGGGGATAGCAATCAGCCCCAGCATTTT
>TRBV4-2|TRBJ2-5|.|.
CASSQDRGKETQYF
TGTGCCAGCAGCCAAGATCGGGGGAAAGAGACCCAGTACTTC
>TRBV7-2|TRBJ1-5|.|TRBD1
CASSLGTGRRQPQHF
TGTGCCAGCAGCTTAGGGACAGGGAGGAGACAGCCCCAGCATTTT
>TRBV5-1|TRBJ1-4|once|TRBD1
CASSSSGGNEKLFF
TGCGCCAGCAGCTCTTCAGGGGGGAATGAAAAACTGTTTTTT
>TRBV2|TRBJ1-6|few|.
CASSVTGSDNSPLHF
TGTGCCAGCAGTGTAACAGGGTCAGACAATTCACCCCTCCACTTT
>TRBV7-3|TRBJ1-1|few|.
CASSFHRNTEAFF
TGTGCCAGCAGCTTCCACAGGAACACTGAAGCTTTCTTT
>TRBV19|TRBJ1-2|.|TRBD1
CASSNRDRGRHGYTF
TGTGCCAGTAGTAACCGGGACAGGGGGCGACATGGCTACACCTTC
>TRBV6-1|TRBJ2-6|.|TRBD2
CASSDREGRRGANVLTF
TGTGCCAGCAGTGACCGGGAGGGGCGTAGGGGGGCCAACGTCCTGACTTTC
>TRBV6-5|TRBJ1-2|.|.
CASSYSLIGLHYGYTF
TGTGCCAGCAGTTACTCCTTAATTGGACTACACTATGGCTACACCTTC
>TRBV5-1|TRBJ1-2|.|TRBD1
CASTPGQGAPHYGYTF
TGCGCCAGCACCCCGGGACAGGGGGCGCCACATTATGGCTACACCTTC
>TRBV21-1|TRBJ1-4|.|.
CAPRVDGANRDHNEKLFF
TGTGCCCCTAGGGTGGATGGGGCCAACAGGGATCATAATGAAAAACTGTTTTTT
>TRBV18|TRBJ1-5|.|TRBD1
CASSPGQPENQPQHF
TGTGCCAGCTCACCGGGACAGCCGGAAAATCAGCCCCAGCATTTT
>TRBV18|TRBJ2-1|.|TRBD1
CASSPWTGGDNEQFF
TGTGCCAGCTCACCCTGGACAGGGGGGGACAATGAGCAGTTCTTC
>TRBV7-2|TRBJ2-7|.|.
CASSLDVSGLYEQYF
TGTGCCAGCAGCTTAGATGTGAGCGGGCTCTACGAGCAGTACTTC
>TRBV19|TRBJ1-2|.|.
CASSERTAIYSYGYTF
TGTGCCAGTAGTGAGAGGACAGCCATCTATAGCTATGGCTACACCTTC
>TRBV2|TRBJ2-7|.|.
CASSFDPGDRRTYEQYF
TGTGCCAGCAGTTTTGACCCCGGGGATCGGCGTACCTACGAGCAGTACTTC
>TRBV19|TRBJ2-1|.|.
CATTHDSSYNEQFF
TGTGCCACCACTCACGATAGCTCCTACAATGAGCAGTTCTTC
>TRBV2|TRBJ1-4|.|TRBD1
CASKEPGTGGEKLFF
TGTGCCAGCAAGGAGCCCGGGACAGGCGGCGAAAAACTGTTTTTT
>TRBV28|TRBJ2-5|.|.
CASNGLGAETQYF
TGTGCCAGCAATGGTTTAGGGGCGGAGACCCAGTACTTC
>TRBV9|TRBJ2-7|.|.
CASSVGGDSVLHEQYF
TGTGCCAGCAGCGTAGGGGGGGACTCGGTGCTTCACGAGCAGTACTTC
>TRBV27|TRBJ1-1|once|.
CASKRDRMNTEAFF
TGTGCCAGCAAGCGGGACCGCATGAACACTGAAGCTTTCTTT
>TRBV4-1|TRBJ2-3|.|TRBD1
CASSHRDRFTDTQYF
TGCGCCAGCAGCCATAGGGACAGATTCACAGATACGCAGTATTTT
>TRBV6-2/TRBV6-3|TRBJ2-2|.|TRBD2
CASSHGTSGGTGELFF
TGTGCCAGCAGCCACGGGACTAGCGGGGGAACCGGGGAGCTGTTTTTT
>TRBV2|TRBJ1-3|.|TRBD1
CASSGRGRFVSGNTIYF
TGTGCCAGCAGTGGGAGGGGGCGATTCGTCTCTGGAAACACCATATATTTT
>TRBV3-1/TRBV3-2|TRBJ1-1|.|.
CASSPHGGGTEAFF
TGTGCCAGCAGCCCGCACGGGGGGGGCACTGAAGCTTTCTTT
>TRBV7-2|TRBJ1-5|.|.
CASSPQGTSNQPQHF
TGTGCCAGCAGCCCACAGGGAACTAGCAATCAGCCCCAGCATTTT
>TRBV4-1|TRBJ1-2|once|.
CASSQETGGYGYTF
TGCGCCAGCAGCCAAGAGACGGGGGGCTATGGCTACACCTTC
>TRBV28|TRBJ1-1|.|.
CASSLSGGNTEAFF
TGTGCCAGCAGTTTGTCGGGGGGGAACACTGAAGCTTTCTTT
>TRBV18|TRBJ1-2|.|TRBD1
CASSQTTGGLEGYTF
TGTGCCAGCTCCCAGACGACAGGGGGCCTCGAGGGCTACACCTTC
>TRBV6-5|TRBJ1-5|.|.
CASRPDKSNQPQHF
TGTGCCAGCAGACCAGACAAAAGCAATCAGCCCCAGCATTTT
>TRBV7-3|TRBJ2-1|.|TRBD2
CASSLGPTLKRGGPEQFF
TGTGCCAGCAGCTTAGGCCCCACTTTGAAGCGGGGGGGCCCTGAGCAGTTCTTC
>TRBV19|TRBJ2-2|.|TRBD2
CASSVGLVPGELFF
TGTGCCAGTAGTGTAGGACTAGTCCCCGGGGAGCTGTTTTTT
>TRBV19|TRBJ1-1|.|TRBD1
CASSRQGNTEAFF
TGTGCCAGTAGTCGACAGGGCAACACTGAAGCTTTCTTT
>TRBV6-6|TRBJ1-1|once|.
CASSYSIGGGGTEAFF
TGTGCCAGCAGTTACTCAATAGGCGGGGGTGGCACTGAAGCTTTCTTT
>TRBV9|TRBJ1-6|.|TRBD1
CASSSRTGHGSPLHF
TGTGCCAGCAGCTCCCGGACAGGACATGGTTCACCCCTCCACTTT
>TRBV5-1|TRBJ1-5|.|TRBD1
CASSQTGGAYQPQHF
TGCGCCAGCAGCCAGACAGGGGGCGCGTATCAGCCCCAGCATTTT
>TRBV28|TRBJ2-6|.|.
CASSVPQGRSGANVLTF
TGTGCCAGCAGCGTTCCCCAGGGAAGGTCCGGGGCCAACGTCCTGACTTTC
>TRBV12-3/TRBV12-4|TRBJ2-5|once|.
CASSLTGSQYF
TGTGCCAGCAGTCTGACGGGGTCCCAGTACTTC
>TRBV27|TRBJ2-1|.|.
CASSLSGQGKSSYNEQFF
TGTGCCAGCAGTTTATCCGGGCAGGGAAAGAGCTCCTACAATGAGCAGTTCTTC
>TRBV15|TRBJ2-7|once|TRBD1
CATRGDRGPPYEQYF
TGTGCCACCAGGGGGGATAGGGGGCCCCCCTACGAGCAGTACTTC
>TRBV28|TRBJ1-2|few|TRBD1
CASRIQGPYGYTF
TGTGCCAGCAGAATACAGGGGCCCTATGGCTACACCTTC
>TRBV5-3|TRBJ1-1|.|.
CARSLVPPGTEAFF
TGTGCCAGAAGCTTGGTCCCACCGGGCACTGAAGCTTTCTTT
>TRBV14|TRBJ1-4|.|.
CASSQDLWRGGNEKLFF
TGTGCCAGCAGCCAAGATTTATGGCGAGGTGGTAATGAAAAACTGTTTTTT
>TRBV5-4|TRBJ2-7|.|.
CASSLDRNPYEQYF
TGTGCCAGCAGCTTGGACAGGAACCCCTACGAGCAGTACTTC
>TRBV7-2|TRBJ2-7|.|.
CASSLDGTRLDEQYF
TGTGCCAGCAGCTTAGATGGAACTAGATTAGACGAGCAGTACTTC
>TRBV3-1/TRBV3-2|TRBJ2-3|.|TRBD2
CASSPRLAGATDTQYF
TGTGCCAGCAGCCCTCGACTAGCGGGGGCCACAGATACGCAGTATTTT
>TRBV19|TRBJ2-3|.|.
CASSITGGKNTDTQYF
TGTGCCAGTAGTATAACCGGAGGAAAAAACACAGATACGCAGTATTTT
>TRBV3-1/TRBV3-2|TRBJ1-6|once|.
CASSRNLNRVNSPLHF
TGTGCCAGCAGCCGTAACCTTAACAGGGTTAATTCACCCCTCCACTTT
>TRBV5-5|TRBJ2-5|few|.
CASSPLGGPGETQYF
TGTGCCAGCAGCCCGTTAGGAGGTCCGGGGGAGACCCAGTACTTC
>TRBV12-5|TRBJ2-7|.|.
CASGFMQGTYEQYF
TGTGCTAGTGGTTTCATGCAGGGGACCTACGAGCAGTACTTC
>TRBV5-6|TRBJ1-1|once|TRBD1
CASSPLQGAKGAFF
TGTGCCAGCAGCCCCCTACAGGGGGCAAAAGGAGCTTTCTTT
>TRBV9|TRBJ2-1|.|TRBD2
CASSPFLWEGRYNEQFF
TGTGCCAGCAGCCCCTTCTTGTGGGAGGGCCGTTACAATGAGCAGTTCTTC
>TRBV19|TRBJ2-5|.|.
CASSRPADQETQYF
TGTGCCAGTAGTAGGCCAGCGGACCAAGAGACCCAGTACTTC
>TRBV5-1|TRBJ2-3|.|.
CASSSQGTGGPDTQYF
TGCGCCAGCAGTTCCCAGGGGACGGGAGGCCCAGATACGCAGTATTTT
>TRBV27|TRBJ2-2|.|TRBD1
CASRFQPRTGSTGELFF
TGTGCCAGCAGATTCCAACCCCGGACAGGGAGCACCGGGGAGCTGTTTTTT